What follows are 32 T cell receptor beta chains derived from one specimen sequenced in a study of T cell changes during pregnancy in multiple sclerosis. Profiled with immunoSEQ multiplex PCR; TCRdb holds only in-frame clones, not every one. There are about 87,000 clones in the sample; roughly 93% occur only once, and more than 1.1% lies in the top ten. The source material was peripheral blood, sampled in the third trimester of pregnancy. The receptors stem from a female donor in good health, enrolled as a control in a pregnancy study.

The chain employs TRBV7-9 and TRBJ2-1; 9 bases agree with TRBD2. CDR3 length: 15 residues. The V gene's germline CDR1 is SEHNR and CDR2 FQNEAQ (reference sequence). The V and J ends lost 2 bases and 8 bases, in that order; junction bases with no gene match: 7. The CDR3: CASSLSSGTVDEQFF. CDR3 bases: TGTGCCAGCAGCTTATCTAGCGGGACGGTGGATGAGCAGTTCTTC.

The rearrangement uses TRBV27 and TRBJ1-5; a possible D gene is TRBD1 (5 bases). Germline V gene data show CDR1 as MNHEY and CDR2 as SMNVEV (reference sequence). The ends were cut back, 7 bases at V and 7 bases at J, with 17 bases in the middle. This CDR3 region has 14 residues. CDR3: CASKYQGAGQPQHF. The CDR3, as DNA: TGTGCCAGCAAATATCAGGGAGCGGGACAGCCCCAGCATTTT.

This clone was recorded once. This rearrangement joins TRBV6-1 to TRBJ2-1; 9 bases fit TRBD2. The V gene end was trimmed by 5 bases and the J gene end by 3 bases; junction bases not matched to a gene: 5. Germline assignment: CDR1 MNHNS and CDR2 SASEGT. There are 15 residues in the CDR3. The CDR3 nucleotides are TGTGCCAGCAGTAGACATAGCGGGAGCTACAATGAGCAGTTCTTC. Residues: CASSRHSGSYNEQFF.

The chain combines TRBV28 with TRBJ2-7, with TRBD2 identical over 8 bases. V shed 4 bases, J shed 7 bases, and the junction held 3 bases outside the gene matches. This CDR3 is 12 amino acids long. The V gene's germline CDR1 is MDHEN and CDR2 SYDVKM. The CDR3 DNA follows: TGTGCCAGCAGTTCGGGAGGGTGGGAGCAGTACTTC. Translated: CASSSGGWEQYF. Based on the CDR3 plus reference TRBV28 and TRBJ2-7, the full variable domain is DVKVTQSSRYLVKRTGEKVFLECVQDMDHENMFWYRQDPGLGLRLIYFSYDVKMKEKGDIPEGYSVSREKKERFSLILESASTNQTSMYLCASSSGGWEQYFGPGTRLTVT.

The gene calls are TRBV19 and TRBJ1-5, with a possible D match to TRBD1 (6 bases). The CDR3 has 13 amino acids. Germline V gene lookup returns CDR1 LNHDA and CDR2 SQIVND (reference sequence). V was cut by 2 bases and J by 6 bases, with 8 bases left in between. This CDR3 reads CASSIRGGQPQHF. The CDR3 DNA sequence: TGTGCCAGTAGTATAAGGGGGGGTCAGCCCCAGCATTTT.

The chain couples TRBV7-9 to TRBJ2-2; TRBD1 agrees at 12 bases. The germline V gene encodes CDR1 SEHNR and CDR2 FQNEAQ (reference sequence). The CDR3 has 19 amino acids. V shed 5 bases and J 4 bases; nucleotides not matched to a gene: 14. CDR3 in DNA: TGTGCCAGCAGCCAGAGGGAATCCGGGACAGGGGGCACCACCGGGGAGCTGTTTTTT. This gives the protein CASSQRESGTGGTTGELFF.

V gene TRBV6-1 combines with J gene TRBJ2-7; TRBD1 aligns across 8 bases. Germline trimming cut 2 bases from V and 5 bases from J; bases unmatched to any gene: 8. The CDR3 consists of 15 residues. Germline V gives CDR1 MNHNS, CDR2 SASEGT. This CDR3 reads CASSENRQGRNEQYF. CDR3 DNA: TGTGCCAGCAGTGAAAATCGACAGGGGAGGAACGAGCAGTACTTC.

The rearrangement links TRBV28 to TRBJ2-7; the D is unclear. CDR3 length equals 12 residues. Trimming cost V 3 bases and J 4 bases, with 7 bases left between them. Germline lookup yields CDR1 MDHEN and CDR2 SYDVKM. CDR3 loop: CASSFEQYEQYF. The CDR3 DNA reads TGTGCCAGCAGTTTCGAACAGTACGAGCAGTACTTC.

The rearrangement joins TRBV6-5 to TRBJ2-1; 8 bases fit TRBD1. With 6 bases clipped from V and 6 bases from J, the junction kept 10 bases outside the gene matches. This CDR3 is built from 15 residues. Germline V CDR1 and CDR2: MNHEY, SVGAGI. This chain's CDR3 is CASSPTGTGSNEQFF. Here the CDR3 DNA reads TGTGCCAGCAGCCCCACCGGGACAGGTAGCAATGAGCAGTTCTTC.

The J gene is TRBJ1-1, the V gene TRBV19, with a possible D match to TRBD1 (6 bases). In germline, CDR1 is LNHDA, CDR2 SQIVND (reference sequence). Trimming took 4 bases from V and 4 from J, leaving 7 bases between them. The CDR3 has 12 amino acids. CDR3 nucleotide sequence: TGTGCCAGTAGTACAGGGGCCACTGAAGCTTTCTTT. It translates to CASSTGATEAFF. Using reference TRBV19 and TRBJ1-1 for the parts outside the CDR3, the full variable domain is DGGITQSPKYLFRKEGQNVTLSCEQNLNHDAMYWYRQDPGQGLRLIYYSQIVNDFQKGDIAEGYSVSREKKESFPLTVTSAQKNPTAFYLCASSTGATEAFFGQGTRLTVV.

The CDR3 protein is CASSPPPASGKFADTQYF. The CDR3 nucleotides are TGTGCCAGCAGCCCCCCCCCGGCAAGCGGGAAATTCGCAGATACGCAGTATTTT. The chain has TRBV5-4 and TRBJ2-3, with 7 bases aligning to TRBD2. The length of the CDR3 is 18 residues. Germline-derived CDR1 and CDR2 are SGHNT and YYREEE (reference sequence). V lost 4 bases and J lost 4; bases outside the gene matches: 18. The variable domain in full, completed from reference TRBV5-4 and TRBJ2-3, reads ETGVTQSPTHLIKTRGQQVTLRCSSQSGHNTVSWYQQALGQGPQFIFQYYREEENGRGNFPPRFSGLQFPNYSSELNVNALELDDSALYLCASSPPPASGKFADTQYFGPGTRLTVL.

The genes are TRBV27 and TRBJ1-1; D is unclear. V was pared by 5 bases and J by 11 bases, with 15 bases between. Germline V CDR1 and CDR2: MNHEY, SMNVEV (reference sequence). The CDR3 consists of 12 residues. The CDR3 sequence: CASSPSGLEAFF. DNA of the CDR3: TGTGCCAGCAGTCCGAGCGGGCTCGAGGCTTTCTTT.

The V and J genes are TRBV5-8 and TRBJ2-5; D gene ambiguous. V was cut by 3 bases and J by 2 bases, with 8 bases left in between. Germline V gene sequence: CDR1 SGHTS, CDR2 YDEGEE. CDR3 length: 13 residues. CDR3 sequence: CASSSPSQETQYF. The CDR3 coding sequence is TGTGCCAGCAGCTCCCCGAGTCAAGAGACCCAGTACTTC. The whole variable domain, filled in from reference TRBV5-8 and TRBJ2-5, reads EAGVTQSPTHLIKTRGQQATLRCSPISGHTSVYWYQQALGLGLQFLLWYDEGEERNRGNFPPRFSGRQFPNYSSELNVNALELEDSALYLCASSSPSQETQYFGPGTRLLVL.

This rearrangement joins TRBV5-1 to TRBJ2-7; the D gene is possibly TRBD2 (6 bases). The germline V gene has CDR1 SGHRS and CDR2 YFSETQ. V was cut by 0 bases and J by 2 bases, with 15 bases left in between. This CDR3 comprises 16 residues. The CDR3 sequence: CASSLESGVAAYEQYF. The CDR3 nucleotides are TGCGCCAGCAGCTTGGAGAGTGGAGTAGCGGCCTACGAGCAGTACTTC.

The rearrangement links TRBV6-5 to TRBJ2-5, with TRBD2 matching 10 bases. The junction had 1 base not matched to a gene; V was cut back by 2 bases and J by 1 base. Germline V gene data show CDR1 as MNHEY and CDR2 as SVGAGI. The CDR3 covers 15 residues. The CDR3 here is CASSYRTSGQETQYF. The CDR3 nucleotides read TGTGCCAGCAGTTACCGGACTAGCGGCCAAGAGACCCAGTACTTC.

This sequence joins TRBV5-5 and TRBJ2-1; D is perhaps TRBD2 (6 bases). Trimming cost V 1 base and J 4 bases, with 12 bases left between them. The length of the CDR3 is 15 residues. Germline CDR1 and CDR2: SGHKS and YYEKEE (reference sequence). The CDR3 spells CASSLRESGYNEQFF. The CDR3 DNA follows: TGTGCCAGCAGCTTGCGGGAGTCGGGTTACAATGAGCAGTTCTTC.

The rearrangement joins TRBV11-2 to TRBJ2-4, with D possibly being TRBD1 (6 bases). Trimming took off 6 bases at V and 1 base at J, with 13 bases between the two ends. CDR3 length: 15 amino acids. Per germline, CDR1 SGHAT and CDR2 FQNNGV. DNA of the CDR3: TGTGCCAGCAGAGGACAGAGAAACGCCAAAAACATTCAGTACTTC. Residues: CASRGQRNAKNIQYF.

This rearrangement joins TRBV4-1 to TRBJ2-5, with 9 bases identical to TRBD2. This CDR3 contains 19 residues. Germline V gives CDR1 MGHRA, CDR2 YSYEKL. With V trimmed by 4 bases and J by 2 bases, 17 bases remained unmatched. The CDR3 sequence is CASSLEGSLAGIDQETQYF. The DNA of the CDR3 is TGCGCCAGCAGCCTAGAGGGGAGTCTAGCGGGGATCGATCAAGAGACCCAGTACTTC.

This rearrangement joins TRBV28 to TRBJ2-5; possible D gene TRBD1, 6 bases. The germline CDR1 and CDR2 sequences are MDHEN and SYDVKM. Trimming took 5 bases from V and 0 from J, leaving 13 bases between them. This CDR3 is 15 amino acids long. CDR3 bases: TGTGCCAGCAGTGCGCGGACAGAGTACCAAGAGACCCAGTACTTC. The encoded protein is CASSARTEYQETQYF.

This chain joins TRBV19 and TRBJ1-5, with D hard to call. Trimming pared 8 bases from V and 1 base from J, leaving 15 bases between. The CDR3 length is 15 residues. Germline values: CDR1 LNHDA, CDR2 SQIVND (reference sequence). The CDR3 nucleotides read TGTGCCAGTGGCAGTGCCTTTATGAGCAATCAGCCCCAGCATTTT. It specifies CASGSAFMSNQPQHF.

The V gene is TRBV7-6, the J gene TRBJ2-1; maybe TRBD2 (5 bases). Trimming cost V 1 base and J 6 bases, with 13 bases left between them. The CDR3 has 15 residues. Per germline, CDR1 SGHVS and CDR2 FNYEAQ. Here the CDR3 DNA reads TGTGCCAGCAGCTTAGAAACTAGTCTCGGCAATGAGCAGTTCTTC. It specifies CASSLETSLGNEQFF.

Written as DNA, the CDR3 is TGCAGCGTACTGCTAGCGGGAGTTACAGGGTCCTACAATGAGCAGTTCTTC. Its translation is CSVLLAGVTGSYNEQFF. The chain combines TRBV29-1 with TRBJ2-1; 10 bases fit TRBD2. The CDR3 has 17 amino acids. In germline, CDR1 is SQVTM, CDR2 ANQGSEA. After removal of 6 bases from V and 1 base from J, the junction contained 12 bases not matched to a gene.

This rearrangement joins TRBV19 to TRBJ1-1; 9 nucleotides line up with TRBD1. The CDR3 is 21 amino acids. Germline assignment: CDR1 LNHDA and CDR2 SQIVND (reference sequence). Trimming took 3 bases from V and 1 from J; bases not matched to a gene: 21. CDR3 sequence: CASSIRDREVPPRTGNTEAFF. For the CDR3, the DNA is TGTGCCAGTAGTATCCGGGACAGGGAGGTCCCCCCCCGTACTGGGAACACTGAAGCTTTCTTT.

This chain connects TRBV13 to TRBJ2-1, with TRBD2 identical over 7 bases. Germline-derived CDR1 and CDR2 are PRHDT and FYEKMQ (reference sequence). The CDR3 loop spans 15 amino acids. The trim removed 2 bases at V and 5 bases at J, leaving 6 bases unmatched. For the CDR3, the DNA is TGTGCCAGCAGCTTACGGGGGAGGGCCAACAATGAGCAGTTCTTC. Translation gives CASSLRGRANNEQFF.

The genes are TRBV19 and TRBJ2-7, with D uncertain. The CDR3 length is 13 residues. V dropped 2 bases and J dropped 6 bases, with 11 bases sitting between them. Germline-derived CDR1 and CDR2 are LNHDA and SQIVND (reference sequence). CDR3 loop: CASSISLSGEQYF. For the CDR3, the DNA is TGTGCCAGTAGTATATCTCTTTCGGGCGAGCAGTACTTC.

The rearrangement uses TRBV27 and TRBJ2-7, with unresolved D. The germline V gene encodes CDR1 MNHEY and CDR2 SMNVEV (reference sequence). This CDR3 spans 12 amino acids. The V end lost 9 bases, the J end lost 6 bases, and 15 bases lay between the germline ends. The CDR3, as DNA: TGTGCCAGTAGTCCGTACGCCGGCGAGCAGTACTTC. This gives the protein CASSPYAGEQYF.

The rearrangement links TRBV15 to TRBJ1-1; D is undetermined. Per the germline V gene, CDR1 is LNHNV and CDR2 is YYDKDF (reference sequence). V dropped 6 bases and J dropped 7 bases, with 15 bases sitting between them. The CDR3 covers 13 residues. Written as DNA, the CDR3 is TGTGCCACCAGTCAGATATACACCGTTGAAGCTTTCTTT. This sequence encodes CATSQIYTVEAFF.

The chain uses TRBV7-9 and TRBJ1-5; the D gene is possibly TRBD1 (6 bases). CDR3 length: 13 amino acids. CDR1 SEHNR and CDR2 FQNEAQ come from the germline V gene (reference sequence). Trimming cost V 3 bases and J 7 bases, with 10 bases left between them. DNA for the CDR3: TGTGCCAGCAGCTTCGGGGGGCAACAGCCCCAGCATTTT. Translating it yields CASSFGGQQPQHF.

The V call is TRBV28, the J call TRBJ2-7; 8 bases are a match to TRBD2. Losses at the gene ends were 7 bases for V and 7 bases for J; bases not matched to a gene: 12. CDR1 is MDHEN and CDR2 is SYDVKM in the germline V gene. The CDR3 spans 14 residues. The CDR3, as DNA: TGTGCCAGCAACCCTCGCCTAGCGGGCAAAGAGCAGTACTTC. Encoded protein: CASNPRLAGKEQYF.

CDR3 sequence (DNA): TGTGCCAGCAGCGTAGTGGGTAGCGATAGCACAGATACGCAGTATTTT. Its protein is CASSVVGSDSTDTQYF. The J gene is TRBJ2-3, the V gene TRBV9; perhaps TRBD2 as D (5 bases). This CDR3 spans 16 amino acids. Germline CDR1 is SGDLS and CDR2 is YYNGEE. V was shortened by 0 bases and J by 0 bases, with 11 bases between the two germline ends.

This clone was seen once. One junction end disagrees with the germline gene, perhaps due to a read error. The chain couples TRBV7-7 to TRBJ2-1, with D possibly being TRBD1 (5 bases). CDR1 SSHAT and CDR2 FNYEAQ come from the germline V gene (reference sequence). The length of the CDR3 is 17 residues. This CDR3 reads CASSPSTGSYSYNEQFF. The CDR3 DNA reads TGTGCTAGCAGCCCCTCAACAGGAAGCTACTCCTACAATGAGCAGTTCTTC.

This clone was seen a single time. The V call is TRBV29-1, the J call TRBJ2-7; D unresolved. Deletions cut 0 bases from V and 5 bases from J, with 11 bases between. Per the germline V gene, CDR1 is SQVTM and CDR2 is ANQGSEA. This CDR3 has 13 residues. Written as DNA, the CDR3 is TGCAGCGTTGAAGATTGGCCCCAGGACGAGCAGTACTTC. This encodes CSVEDWPQDEQYF.